Described below is a single T cell receptor (beta chain) sequence and its context. The target antigen is unknown. This entry belongs to a study of T cells in Graves' hyperthyroidism and ophthalmopathy. Study observations and caveats: Expanded thyroid clonotypes (above 0.001) were mostly also found in blood.

The ends lost 4 bases at V and 5 bases at J; junction bases unmatched: 5. This CDR3 contains 13 residues. Germline V CDR1 and CDR2: SGHDT, YYEEEE. Researchers took RNA transcripts and amplified the TCR beta CDR3 regions from them. HTBI primers drove first-round RT-PCR of the TCR CDR3. From the multiplex PCR reads, TCRdb called clonotypes with MiXCR, one entry per CDR3 protein. The repertoire holds approximately 400,000 distinct CDR3 sequences, roughly 14% seen once, with about a quarter in the top ten. The receptor was isolated from a woman between 18 and 29 years old with Graves' hyperthyroidism that later progressed to Graves' ophthalmopathy. The gene calls are TRBV5-6 and TRBJ2-5; TRBD1 matches 7 bases. Source material: blood. CDR3 in amino acids: CASSTGAGETQYF. The CDR3 nucleotides read TGTGCCAGCAGCACAGGGGCCGGGGAGACCCAGTACTTC.